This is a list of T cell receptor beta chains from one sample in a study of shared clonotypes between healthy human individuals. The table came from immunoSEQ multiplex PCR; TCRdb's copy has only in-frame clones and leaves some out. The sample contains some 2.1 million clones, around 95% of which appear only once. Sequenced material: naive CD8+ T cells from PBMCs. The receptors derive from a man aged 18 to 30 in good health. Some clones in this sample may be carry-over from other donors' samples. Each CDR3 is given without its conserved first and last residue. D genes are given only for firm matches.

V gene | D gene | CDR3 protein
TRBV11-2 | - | ASSKIMNTEAF
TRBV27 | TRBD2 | ASSKGTSGHNNEQF
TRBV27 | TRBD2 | ASSLYASGRYNEQF
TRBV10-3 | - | AISDDSSYEQY
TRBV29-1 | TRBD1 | SVSEGGRLGETQY
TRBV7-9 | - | ASSPRPTGVLGRNEQF
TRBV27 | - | ASSLGQGYYEQY
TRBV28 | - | ASTISQLAESTDTQY
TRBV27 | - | ASSLSLEGGQPQH
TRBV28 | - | ASSRRGQTYEQY
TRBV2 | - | ASSQGSGWDLEETQY
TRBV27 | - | ASSPIDNYNEQF
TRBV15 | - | ATSREGEGGEKLF
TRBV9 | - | ASSVAGTSTYNEQF
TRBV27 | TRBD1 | ASSTLTGPNEKLF
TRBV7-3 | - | ASSLGVTSTDTQY
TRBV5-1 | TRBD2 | ASSFTVLAGAYNEQF
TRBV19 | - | ASSIEPIKGQNLNTEAF
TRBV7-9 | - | ASSSGGRQPNEKLF
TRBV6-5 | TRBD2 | TSIGTSGSEQF
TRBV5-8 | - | ASSPRDTYGYT
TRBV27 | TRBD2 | ASSGRASGSNEQF
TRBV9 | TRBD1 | ASSHPSGTENTGELF
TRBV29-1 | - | SVAFDLGYEQY
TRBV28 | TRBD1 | ASKGMRTGIINEQF
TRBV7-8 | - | ASSKPDRNYEQY
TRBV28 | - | ASNTPLEADTEAF
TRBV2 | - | ASRTVSYEQY
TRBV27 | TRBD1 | ASRDRDGGYT
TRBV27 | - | ASTPFRGGGTEAF
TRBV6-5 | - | ASSYRRGTNEKLF
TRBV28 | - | ASTMGGSSYEQY
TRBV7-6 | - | ASSLDGRSAETQY
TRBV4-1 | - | ASSQERGLNYGYT